These 7 T cell receptor beta chains share one sample of origin, sequenced in a study of shared clonotypes between healthy human individuals. Profiling relied on immunoSEQ multiplex PCR, and the TCRdb table lists in-frame clones only, not all of them. Of 97,000 or so clones detected, around 47% appear once; the ten largest clones hold approximately 16%. The sequencing sample was made of PBMCs. Receptors were obtained from a woman aged 40 to 49 in good health. Some clones in this sample may be carry-over from other donors' samples.

This rearrangement joins TRBV7-9 to TRBJ2-7; D is undetermined. V was clipped by 5 bases and J by 2 bases, with 10 bases between them. The CDR3 contains 13 residues. Per germline, CDR1 SEHNR and CDR2 FQNEAQ (reference sequence). The CDR3 is CASSLDGPYEQYF. CDR3 bases: TGTGCCAGCAGCCTGGACGGTCCCTACGAGCAGTACTTC.

The chain employs TRBV7-2 and TRBJ1-2, with D uncertain. Germline assignment: CDR1 SGHTA and CDR2 FQGNSA. Deletions cut 4 bases from V and 5 bases from J, with 17 bases between. The CDR3 contains 15 residues. CDR3 sequence (DNA): TGTGCCAGCAGCTACAGCAGGTCCCTCGCTTATGGCTACACCTTC. Encoded protein: CASSYSRSLAYGYTF.

The rearrangement links TRBV4-1 to TRBJ1-4; D might be TRBD1 (6 bases). The CDR3 has 16 residues. Looked up from germline, CDR1 is MGHRA and CDR2 is YSYEKL. V lost 5 bases and J lost 5, with 18 bases in between. CDR3 nucleotides: TGCGCCAGCAGCTCCCGAGTCTCACAGGGAAATGAAAAACTGTTTTTT. It encodes CASSSRVSQGNEKLFF.

The gene calls are TRBV5-1 and TRBJ1-5; no definite D call. Per the germline V gene, CDR1 is SGHRS and CDR2 is YFSETQ. The V gene lost 1 base and the J gene lost 0 bases, with 11 bases spanning the gap. The CDR3 has 16 residues. CDR3 residues: CASSLLGPNSNQPQHF. DNA for the CDR3: TGCGCCAGCAGCTTGTTGGGCCCTAATAGCAATCAGCCCCAGCATTTT.

This rearrangement joins TRBV29-1 to TRBJ2-5; unclear D gene. The germline gives CDR1 SQVTM, CDR2 ANQGSEA. This CDR3 has 11 amino acids. The V end was cut by 6 bases, the J end by 11 bases, with 16 bases between. The CDR3, as DNA: TGCAGCGTCGAACAAGGCCAGGAGCAGTACTTC. Translated, it gives CSVEQGQEQYF. Supplemented by reference TRBV29-1 and TRBJ2-5, the full variable domain reads SAVISQKPSRDICQRGTSLTIQCQVDSQVTMMFWYRQQPGQSLTLIATANQGSEATYESGFVIDKFPISRPNLTFSTLTVSNMSPEDSSIYLCSVEQGQEQYFGPGTRLLVL.

The chain's CDR3 is CASSDRTSNTEAFF. DNA of the CDR3: TGTGCCAGCAGTGATAGGACATCGAACACTGAAGCTTTCTTT. The chain couples TRBV6-1 to TRBJ1-1, with a possible D match to TRBD1 (5 bases). Per germline, CDR1 MNHNS and CDR2 SASEGT. V gave up 3 bases and J gave up 1 base, with 9 bases separating them. The CDR3 length is 14 residues.

The genes are TRBV18 and TRBJ2-1; the D gene is possibly TRBD1 (6 bases). This CDR3 is 11 amino acids long. The germline V gene has CDR1 KGHSH and CDR2 LQKENI. The V end was cut by 4 bases, the J end by 8 bases, with 6 bases between. CDR3 bases: TGTGCCAGCTCACAGGGGGATGAGCAGTTCTTC. It translates to CASSQGDEQFF.